This T cell receptor (beta chain) was identified during a study of PD-L1 blockade in urothelial cancer. Libraries were prepared by immunoSEQ multiplex PCR; TCRdb keeps only in-frame clonotypes and omits some of them. This table has about 76,000 clones, approximately 90% appearing once. V was clipped by 6 bases and J by 8 bases; unmatched bases: 6. This CDR3 is 15 amino acids long. Germline values: CDR1 SNHLY, CDR2 FYNNEI. The time point: peripheral blood 6 weeks after treatment start. This material consisted of PBMCs, taken around atezolizumab (anti-PD-L1) treatment. The sequence was obtained from a woman older than 75 with urothelial cancer. The chain is built from TRBV2 and TRBJ2-1; 14 bases are a match to TRBD2. CDR3 nucleotides: TGTGCCAGCAGGGGGACTAGCGGGAGTTGGGATGAGCAGTTCTTC. It translates to CASRGTSGSWDEQFF. The full variable domain, its missing parts supplied by reference TRBV2 and TRBJ2-1, is EPEVTQTPSHQVTQMGQEVILRCVPISNHLYFYWYRQILGQKVEFLVSFYNNEISEKSEIFDDQFSVERPDGSNFTLKIRSTKLEDSAMYFCASRGTSGSWDEQFFGPGTRLTVL.